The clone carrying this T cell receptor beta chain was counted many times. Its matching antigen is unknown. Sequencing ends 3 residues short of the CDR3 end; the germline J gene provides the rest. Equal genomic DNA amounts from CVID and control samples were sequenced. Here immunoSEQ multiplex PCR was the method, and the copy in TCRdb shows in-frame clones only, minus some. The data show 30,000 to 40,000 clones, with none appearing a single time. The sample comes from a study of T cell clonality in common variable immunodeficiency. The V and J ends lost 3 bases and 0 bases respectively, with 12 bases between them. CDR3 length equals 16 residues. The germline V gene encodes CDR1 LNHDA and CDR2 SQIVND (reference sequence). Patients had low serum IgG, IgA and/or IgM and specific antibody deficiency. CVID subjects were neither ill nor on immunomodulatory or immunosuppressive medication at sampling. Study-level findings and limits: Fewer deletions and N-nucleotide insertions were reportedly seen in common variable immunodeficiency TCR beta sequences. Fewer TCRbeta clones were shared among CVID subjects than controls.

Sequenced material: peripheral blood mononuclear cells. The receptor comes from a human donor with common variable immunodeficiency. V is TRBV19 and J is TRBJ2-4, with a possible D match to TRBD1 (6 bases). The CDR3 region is CASSIQGRVAKNIQYF. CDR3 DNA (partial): TGTGCCAGTAGTATCCAGGGGCGGGTAGCCAAAAACATT.